This entry is about one TCR beta chain. Its antigen remains unknown. Germline CDR1 and CDR2: SGHRS and YFSETQ. This CDR3 region has 15 residues. Between the trimmed V and J ends, which lost 2 bases and 5 bases, there was a span of 14 bases. Via MiXCR, TCRdb re-called the reads, giving one row per CDR3 protein. Among over 300,000 distinct CDR3 sequences listed, about 17% were seen once. The data were taken from a study of T cell repertoires in cytomegalovirus infection. Study details: Both CMV infection and a matching HLA type were indicated by public TCR beta signatures. Study-level findings and limits: CMV-specific TCR beta clonotypes restricted by HLA-C were the ones dominating the ex vivo response. Cumulative public TCR beta family frequency identified CMV carriers with the relevant HLA.

This TCR derives from a human donor in good health (CMV status not recorded). Some clones in this sample may be carry-over from other donors' samples. The rearrangement uses TRBV5-1 and TRBJ2-1, with a possible D match to TRBD1 (6 bases). Sample: PBMCs. CDR3 in amino acids: CASSLQGRANNEQFF. The CDR3 DNA follows: TGCGCCAGCAGCTTACAGGGAAGGGCCAACAATGAGCAGTTCTTC.